This is a list of T cell receptor beta chains from one sample in a study of shared clonotypes between healthy human individuals. Method: immunoSEQ multiplex PCR; TCRdb's copy keeps in-frame clones and lacks some. The repertoire holds roughly 2 million clones, with over 85% as singletons. The material sequenced was naive CD8+ T cells sorted from blood. The receptors stem from a man between 18 and 29 years old in good health. The CDR3 runs from the conserved cysteine through the conserved F or W. Each record gives: D gene, clone size, V gene, J gene, CDR3 DNA, CDR3 protein. D genes are given only for firm matches. Size tells how often a clone was seen (once, few, many) or the class of an expanded clone, and some rows leave it out.

D gene: .
clone size: .
V gene: TRBV11-2
J gene: TRBJ2-3
CDR3 DNA: TGTGCCAGCAGCTTAGGGCCAGGGAGTAGCACAGATACGCAGTATTTT
CDR3 protein: CASSLGPGSSTDTQYF

D gene: .
clone size: .
V gene: TRBV7-6
J gene: TRBJ2-1
CDR3 DNA: TGTGCCAGCAGCCCCGAACTGACGGGGAAAGGTGAGCAGTTCTTC
CDR3 protein: CASSPELTGKGEQFF

D gene: TRBD1
clone size: .
V gene: TRBV5-4
J gene: TRBJ2-7
CDR3 DNA: TGTGCCAGCAGCGGGATCGGGACAGGGTTTCACGAGCAGTACTTC
CDR3 protein: CASSGIGTGFHEQYF

D gene: .
clone size: once
V gene: TRBV6-4
J gene: TRBJ2-4
CDR3 DNA: TGTGCCAGCAGTGAAACTACAGGTCCCAAAAACATTCAGTACTTC
CDR3 protein: CASSETTGPKNIQYF

D gene: .
clone size: .
V gene: TRBV7-6
J gene: TRBJ2-6
CDR3 DNA: TGTGCCAGCAGCTTAAGTACAGGAGACTCTGGGGCCAACGTCCTGACTTTC
CDR3 protein: CASSLSTGDSGANVLTF

D gene: .
clone size: once
V gene: TRBV6-4
J gene: TRBJ2-7
CDR3 DNA: TGTGCCACCCCCTCCTACGAGCAGTACTTC
CDR3 protein: CATPSYEQYF

D gene: .
clone size: .
V gene: TRBV28
J gene: TRBJ2-7
CDR3 DNA: TGTGCCAGCAGTTTCTGGGGAAACGAGCAGTACTTC
CDR3 protein: CASSFWGNEQYF

D gene: TRBD2
clone size: .
V gene: TRBV27
J gene: TRBJ2-7
CDR3 DNA: TGTGCCAGCAGTCCCGGACTAGCGGGGGCCCCCTCCGAGCAGTACTTC
CDR3 protein: CASSPGLAGAPSEQYF

D gene: TRBD2
clone size: once
V gene: TRBV9
J gene: TRBJ2-3
CDR3 DNA: TGTGCCAGCAGCGGCGCTAGCGGGAGTCTCTCAGATACGCAGTATTTT
CDR3 protein: CASSGASGSLSDTQYF

D gene: .
clone size: .
V gene: TRBV5-1
J gene: TRBJ2-7
CDR3 DNA: TGCGCCAGCATGGCAGCGGACCCTACTCGCTCCTACGAGCAGTACTTC
CDR3 protein: CASMAADPTRSYEQYF

D gene: TRBD2
clone size: .
V gene: TRBV9
J gene: TRBJ2-1
CDR3 DNA: TGTGCCTCCCAGCCAGGGGGACTAGCGGACAATGAGCAGTTCTTC
CDR3 protein: CASQPGGLADNEQFF

D gene: .
clone size: once
V gene: TRBV28
J gene: TRBJ1-6
CDR3 DNA: TGTGCCAGCAGCATTCCAGAGCTTTATAATTCACCCCTCCACTTT
CDR3 protein: CASSIPELYNSPLHF

D gene: .
clone size: .
V gene: TRBV28
J gene: TRBJ2-5
CDR3 DNA: TGTGCCAGCAGTTATTCCCTCTCCTATCATGATACCCAGTACTTC
CDR3 protein: CASSYSLSYHDTQYF

D gene: .
clone size: .
V gene: TRBV9
J gene: TRBJ2-3
CDR3 DNA: TGTGCCAGCAGCGTGGGGACCTCCAGCACAGATACGCAGTATTTT
CDR3 protein: CASSVGTSSTDTQYF

D gene: .
clone size: .
V gene: TRBV28
J gene: TRBJ1-4
CDR3 DNA: TGTGCCAGCAGTACGGCCAGGGAGAGGCATAGTGAAAAACTGTTTTTT
CDR3 protein: CASSTARERHSEKLFF

D gene: .
clone size: .
V gene: TRBV2
J gene: TRBJ2-1
CDR3 DNA: TGTGCCAGCATTGGTATCAATGAGCAGTTCTTC
CDR3 protein: CASIGINEQFF

D gene: TRBD2
clone size: .
V gene: TRBV28
J gene: TRBJ2-5
CDR3 DNA: TGTGCCAGCAGTTTAGGGGGGACTAGTGAGTTTGTTTGGGGAGAGACCCAGTACTTC
CDR3 protein: CASSLGGTSEFVWGETQYF

D gene: .
clone size: .
V gene: TRBV6-6
J gene: TRBJ1-3
CDR3 DNA: TGTGCCAGCAGTTACTCAGAGACACCCGGGGGAAACACCATATATTTT
CDR3 protein: CASSYSETPGGNTIYF

D gene: .
clone size: .
V gene: TRBV27
J gene: TRBJ2-5
CDR3 DNA: TGTGCCAGCAGTTATCAGGGGCGGGAGACCCAGTACTTC
CDR3 protein: CASSYQGRETQYF

D gene: .
clone size: .
V gene: TRBV6-5
J gene: TRBJ1-4
CDR3 DNA: TGTGCCAGCAGTCCAGGCAGGGGAAGTAATGAAAAACTGTTTTTT
CDR3 protein: CASSPGRGSNEKLFF

D gene: TRBD1
clone size: .
V gene: TRBV2
J gene: TRBJ2-7
CDR3 DNA: TGTGCCAGCACCGTGGGGACAGGGGTTTCTCTTGGGATCCACGAGCAGTACTTC
CDR3 protein: CASTVGTGVSLGIHEQYF

D gene: TRBD1
clone size: .
V gene: TRBV7-9
J gene: TRBJ1-2
CDR3 DNA: TGTGCCAGCAGTTCAGGGACAGGGTTTGGCTACACCTTC
CDR3 protein: CASSSGTGFGYTF

D gene: .
clone size: .
V gene: TRBV4-3
J gene: TRBJ2-2
CDR3 DNA: TGCGCCAGCAGCCAAGATTGGGCTAGCGAGGCCGGGGAGCTGTTTTTT
CDR3 protein: CASSQDWASEAGELFF

D gene: .
clone size: once
V gene: TRBV6-5
J gene: TRBJ1-1
CDR3 DNA: TGTGCCAGCAGTTTAGTCTCTGGAAACACTGAAGCTTTCTTT
CDR3 protein: CASSLVSGNTEAFF

D gene: TRBD2
clone size: .
V gene: TRBV13
J gene: TRBJ2-3
CDR3 DNA: TGTGCCAGCAGCCAGGGACTAGCGGGGACGAGCACAGATACGCAGTATTTT
CDR3 protein: CASSQGLAGTSTDTQYF

D gene: .
clone size: .
V gene: TRBV30
J gene: TRBJ1-3
CDR3 DNA: TGTGCCTGGAGATCGGGGAGGCTTGCTGGAAACACCATATATTTT
CDR3 protein: CAWRSGRLAGNTIYF

D gene: .
clone size: .
V gene: TRBV20-1
J gene: TRBJ1-1
CDR3 DNA: TGCAGTGCTAATGAGGGTGGAGCTTTCTTT
CDR3 protein: CSANEGGAFF

D gene: TRBD1
clone size: .
V gene: TRBV6-5
J gene: TRBJ1-2
CDR3 DNA: TGTGCCAGCAGTTTGGGACAGGGAGTAGCGGGCTACACCTTC
CDR3 protein: CASSLGQGVAGYTF

D gene: .
clone size: .
V gene: TRBV5-4
J gene: TRBJ2-7
CDR3 DNA: TGTGCCAGCAGCCAGCTGGGAGAGCAGTACTTC
CDR3 protein: CASSQLGEQYF

D gene: .
clone size: once
V gene: TRBV4-3
J gene: TRBJ2-3
CDR3 DNA: TGCGCCAGCAGCCAAGATAAACAGGGACCAGATACGCAGTATTTT
CDR3 protein: CASSQDKQGPDTQYF

D gene: .
clone size: .
V gene: TRBV30
J gene: TRBJ2-7
CDR3 DNA: TGTGCCTGGAGCCTCGGTAAGGGTTTCGGCTACGAGCAGTACTTC
CDR3 protein: CAWSLGKGFGYEQYF

D gene: TRBD2
clone size: .
V gene: TRBV7-2
J gene: TRBJ2-1
CDR3 DNA: TGTGCCAGCAGCTTATCCCCCCCCACTAGCGAGGTCTACAATGAGCAGTTCTTC
CDR3 protein: CASSLSPPTSEVYNEQFF

D gene: .
clone size: .
V gene: TRBV6-6
J gene: TRBJ1-1
CDR3 DNA: TGTGCCAGCAGTTACCCGACAGGTCGTAACACTGAAGCTTTCTTT
CDR3 protein: CASSYPTGRNTEAFF